The rows below give T cell receptor beta chains drawn from one sample of a study of blood T cell repertoires in COVID-19. The protocol was immunoSEQ multiplex PCR, while the TCRdb copy is restricted to in-frame clones and leaves out a portion. The profile shows some 91,000 clones, around four fifths of them singletons. Sample: peripheral blood. These receptors originate from a human donor in a cohort sampled during active COVID-19. The CDR3 runs from the conserved cysteine through the conserved F or W. A D gene is named only where the DNA matches it firmly. Only part of the rows carry a size: once, few, many, or a class if the clone is expanded.

>TRBV9|NA|TRBJ2-7|15|TRBD2
CASSVGLAGVSEQYF
TGTGCCAGCAGCGTGGGACTAGCGGGAGTAAGCGAGCAGTACTTC
>TRBV5-6|NA|TRBJ2-7|13|NA
CASSLWQAYEQYF
TGTGCCAGCAGCTTATGGCAGGCCTACGAGCAGTACTTC
>TRBV3-1/TRBV3-2|NA|TRBJ1-2|14|TRBD1
CASSRGQEEDGYTF
TGTGCCAGCAGCCGAGGACAGGAAGAGGATGGCTACACCTTC
>TRBV28|NA|TRBJ2-7|14|TRBD2
CASRLTSALNEQYF
TGTGCCAGCAGGTTGACTAGCGCATTAAACGAGCAGTACTTC
>TRBV28|NA|TRBJ2-7|15|TRBD1
CASSSPGQGGVEQYF
TGTGCCAGCAGTTCCCCTGGACAGGGGGGCGTCGAGCAGTACTTC
>TRBV28|NA|TRBJ1-5|18|TRBD1
CASSFSGWTGSGNQPQHF
TGTGCCAGCAGCTTCTCTGGCTGGACAGGGTCAGGTAATCAGCCCCAGCATTTT
>TRBV2|NA|TRBJ2-5|15|NA
CASSELGAEVETQYF
TGTGCCAGCAGTGAATTGGGGGCTGAGGTGGAGACCCAGTACTTC
>TRBV4-2|NA|TRBJ2-7|14|NA
CASSQDTNSYEQYF
TGTGCCAGCAGCCAAGACACTAACTCCTACGAGCAGTACTTC
>TRBV15|many|TRBJ2-7|15|NA
CATSRDPNSDYEQYF
TGTGCCACCAGCAGAGATCCCAACAGTGACTACGAGCAGTACTTC
>TRBV5-1|NA|TRBJ2-4|15|NA
CASSLEGGVGNIQYF
TGCGCCAGCAGCTTGGAAGGGGGAGTGGGAAACATTCAGTACTTC
>TRBV10-1|NA|TRBJ2-2|16|TRBD1
CASSEADRPGTGELFF
TGCGCCAGCAGTGAGGCGGACAGGCCAGGGACCGGGGAGCTGTTTTTT
>TRBV30|NA|TRBJ1-1|13|NA
CAWSRGRDTEAFF
TGTGCCTGGAGTAGGGGTCGGGACACTGAAGCTTTCTTT
>TRBV5-1|NA|TRBJ2-2|14|NA
CASSLRPNTGELFF
TGCGCCAGCAGCTTGCGTCCGAACACCGGGGAGCTGTTTTTT
>TRBV18|NA|TRBJ1-2|13|TRBD1
CASSPGQGDGYTF
TGTGCCAGCTCACCAGGACAGGGAGACGGCTACACCTTC
>TRBV9|few|TRBJ2-7|13|NA
CASSPRASYEQYF
TGTGCCAGCAGCCCCAGGGCTTCCTACGAGCAGTACTTC
>TRBV2|NA|TRBJ2-1|13|NA
CAGVELSGDEQFF
TGTGCCGGAGTTGAACTCTCCGGAGATGAGCAGTTCTTC
>TRBV28|few|TRBJ1-2|14|TRBD1
CASSRFGTGYGYTF
TGTGCCAGCAGCCGCTTCGGGACAGGGTATGGCTACACCTTC